These 5 T cell receptor beta chains were sequenced from one sample in a study of CD8 T cells in ankylosing spondylitis. Antigens for these TCRs are unknown. Study-wide findings and caveats: Ankylosing spondylitis blood seemed to carry a telltale TCR beta motif made of about 8 highly homologous variants.

Via MiXCR, TCRdb re-called the 5' RACE reads, giving one row per CDR3 protein. Of about 700,000 distinct CDR3 sequences detected, roughly 19% appear once; the ten largest clones hold roughly a fifth. Sequenced input: blood, either unsorted or a sorted T cell fraction (not recorded which). Receptor source: a male donor with ankylosing spondylitis.

This clonotype showed up just a few times. This chain connects TRBV19 to TRBJ2-1; 13 bases fit TRBD2. J gave up 10 bases and V 7 bases, and 22 bases lay outside the gene matches. The germline gives CDR1 LNHDA, CDR2 SQIVND (reference sequence). The CDR3 runs 19 residues. The CDR3 protein is CASMSVSAFGLAGVGEQFF. For the CDR3, the DNA is TGTGCCAGTATGTCAGTTTCTGCCTTCGGACTAGCGGGAGTCGGGGAGCAGTTCTTC.

This rearrangement joins TRBV20-1 to TRBJ2-7; D is unresolved. This CDR3 contains 13 residues. Between the trimmed V and J ends, which lost 6 bases and 5 bases, there was a span of 17 bases. In germline, CDR1 is DFQATT, CDR2 SNEGSKA (reference sequence). The CDR3 DNA follows: TGCAGTGCCAGAAGGACCGCAAACCACGAGCAGTACTTC. Its protein product is CSARRTANHEQYF.

This clonotype has just a few counts. The CDR3 loop is CASSSRQGSFDEQYF. CDR3 coding DNA: TGTGCCAGCAGTTCGCGACAGGGTTCTTTCGACGAGCAGTACTTC. The rearrangement joins TRBV12-3 or TRBV12-4 to TRBJ2-7; TRBD1 agrees at 7 bases. The CDR3 is 15 residues long. With V trimmed by 4 bases and J by 5 bases, 11 bases remained unmatched.

This clonotype was counted a few times. The chain couples TRBV5-4 to TRBJ2-2; D possibly uses TRBD1 or TRBD2 (5 bases each). Trimming left V 4 bases short and J 9 bases short, with 19 bases between. The CDR3 spans 15 residues. Germline CDR1 reads SGHNT; CDR2 reads YYREEE (reference sequence). The CDR3 nucleotides read TGTGCCAGCAGCCCCTCCGGCAGGGAGAAGAGGGAGCTGTTTTTT. Translation gives CASSPSGREKRELFF.

The chain couples TRBV12-3 or TRBV12-4 to TRBJ1-2, with D possibly matching TRBD1 (6 bases). This CDR3 contains 11 residues. The V end lost 6 bases, the J end lost 8 bases, and 10 bases lay between the germline ends. In nucleotides, the CDR3 is TGTGCCAGCAGGCACAGGGAAGGCTACACCTTC. As protein: CASRHREGYTF.